The 18 T cell receptor beta chains presented below share a single source sample, sequenced in a study of CD8+CD57+ T cells in acquired aplastic anemia. Genomic DNA was employed as the template in profiling TCR beta VDJ and CDR3. TCRdb reprocessed the reads via MiXCR and lists one record per CDR3 protein. The data contain 200,000 or so distinct CDR3 sequences, roughly 45% of them singletons. Patients selected for sequencing had displayed CD8+CD57+ cell expansion by flow cytometry. The sequencing input was sorted CD4+, CD8+, or CD8+CD57+ T cells (not recorded which) from PBMCs. These receptors were collected from a human donor with aplastic anemia.

The genes are TRBV7-9 and TRBJ2-1; D possibly corresponds to TRBD1 (5 bases). CDR1 SEHNR and CDR2 FQNEAQ come from the germline V gene (reference sequence). The ends were cut back, 0 bases at V and 0 bases at J, with 6 bases in the middle. This CDR3 is 15 amino acids long. The CDR3 bases are TGTGCCAGCAGCTTAGCCCAGGGCTCCTACAATGAGCAGTTCTTC. It codes for CASSLAQGSYNEQFF.

Only one count was recorded for this clonotype. Lacking the conserved final phenylalanine or tryptophan, this CDR3 likely reflects a read error. It is unclear where the CDR3 begins or ends on the DNA, so no DNA is shown, and the CDR3 is as TCRdb lists it. Here the CDR3 reads CASSSLAGMSSNQPQQT. This chain uses TRBV7-8 with TRBJ1-5. Germline values: CDR1 SGHVS, CDR2 FQNEAQ. The CDR3 has 17 amino acids, counting both end residues.

This clonotype was picked up many times. The chain carries TRBV20-1 and TRBJ1-1; D possibly corresponds to TRBD1 (5 bases). Deletions cut 6 bases from V and 5 bases from J, with 19 bases between. From germline, CDR1 is DFQATT and CDR2 SNEGSKA (reference sequence). There are 14 residues in the CDR3. The CDR3 DNA sequence: TGCAGTGCCGGGGGGGGGGGTAGAGGAACTGAAGCTTTCTTT. Its protein product is CSAGGGGRGTEAFF.

The chain is built from TRBV24-1 and TRBJ1-1, with D uncertain. The CDR3 runs to 14 residues. V lost 3 bases to trimming and J lost 5 bases, with 12 bases between them. Germline CDR1 is KGHDR and CDR2 is SFDVKD. The CDR3, as DNA: TGTGCCACCAGTGATCCGGGAGGTAGGACTGAAGCTTTCTTT. This translates into CATSDPGGRTEAFF.

This clonotype was seen a handful of times. The chain recombines TRBV20-1 with TRBJ2-7, with D perhaps assigned TRBD1 or TRBD2 (5 bases each). V was trimmed by 5 bases and J by 7 bases, leaving 15 bases between them. Looked up from germline, CDR1 is DFQATT and CDR2 is SNEGSKA (reference sequence). This CDR3 is built from 12 residues. The CDR3: CSASGTVLEQYF. As DNA, the CDR3 is TGCAGTGCTTCTGGGACCGTGCTTGAGCAGTACTTC.

This clonotype has a single count. The chain couples TRBV10-1 to TRBJ2-5; TRBD2 aligns across 11 bases. The CDR3 contains 17 residues. Trimming removed 4 bases from V and 5 bases from J; junction bases left unmatched: 12. Germline CDR1 and CDR2: WNHNN and SYGVQD (reference sequence). The CDR3: CASSGPTSGGGTETQYF. The CDR3, as DNA: TGCGCCAGCAGTGGGCCTACTAGCGGGGGTGGGACGGAGACCCAGTACTTC.

About this clonotype: Since a much larger clone is just one base distant, this may be a read error. The chain carries TRBV19 and TRBJ1-4; D gene uncertain. Germline CDR1 LNHDA, CDR2 SQIVND (reference sequence). The CDR3 is 14 amino acids. The chain's CDR3 is CASSHGGVNEELFF. Here the CDR3 DNA reads TGTGCCAGTAGTCACGGTGGAGTTAATGAAGAACTGTTTTTT. The variable domain in full, completed from reference TRBV19 and TRBJ1-4, reads DGGITQSPKYLFRKEGQNVTLSCEQNLNHDAMYWYRQDPGQGLRLIYYSQIVNDFQKGDIAEGYSVSREKKESFPLTVTSAQKNPTAFYLCASSHGGVNEELFFGSGTQLSVL.

The rearrangement joins TRBV9 to TRBJ1-4, with 10 bases that match TRBD1. Looked up from germline, CDR1 is SGDLS and CDR2 is YYNGEE. V shed 0 bases and J 7 bases; nucleotides not matched to a gene: 12. This CDR3 comprises 18 residues. CDR3 sequence reads: CASSVEKGGRTGGEKLFF. The CDR3 DNA reads TGTGCCAGCAGCGTAGAAAAGGGGGGACGGACAGGGGGTGAAAAACTGTTTTTT.

This clonotype turned up a few times. The J gene is TRBJ2-1, the V gene TRBV9; unclear D gene. Germline V gives CDR1 SGDLS, CDR2 YYNGEE. V dropped 7 bases and J dropped 9 bases, with 14 bases sitting between them. This CDR3 has 12 residues. The CDR3 region has the DNA TGTGCCAGCGGGGTACAATACGGTGAGCAGTTCTTC. It is translated as CASGVQYGEQFF.

This clonotype was seen repeatedly, ten times or more. The chain joins TRBV5-1 to TRBJ2-7; TRBD1 agrees at 8 bases. V dropped 0 bases and J dropped 6; count of bases not matched to a gene: 11. The CDR3 totals 16 residues. Germline lookup yields CDR1 SGHRS and CDR2 YFSETQ. The CDR3 nucleotides read TGCGCCAGCAGCTTGGCGACAGGGGTTGGGGTAGGCGAGCAGTACTTC. Its translation is CASSLATGVGVGEQYF.

This clonotype appeared many times. The chain couples TRBV5-5 to TRBJ1-3, with D uncertain. CDR3 length: 16 amino acids. The V end was cut by 0 bases, the J end by 3 bases, with 13 bases between. The germline CDR1 and CDR2 sequences are SGHKS and YYEKEE (reference sequence). CDR3 region: CASSLVFAGSGNTIYF. CDR3 coding DNA: TGTGCCAGCAGCTTGGTTTTTGCAGGAAGTGGAAACACCATATATTTT.

As for this clonotype: The junction departs from the called germline gene at one end, perhaps through a read error. The rearrangement uses TRBV5-1 and TRBJ1-1; 7 positions match TRBD1. The germline V gene encodes CDR1 SGHRS and CDR2 YFSETQ. The CDR3 spans 15 residues. CDR3 nucleotides: TGTGCCAGCAGCAAGACAGGGTTTGGAAGGACTGAAGCTTCCTTT. It specifies CASSKTGFGRTEASF.

This clonotype was observed a handful of times. The gene calls are TRBV25-1 and TRBJ2-1; 7 bases fit TRBD1. Losses at the gene ends were 2 bases for V and 3 bases for J; bases not matched to a gene: 4. In germline, CDR1 is MGHDK, CDR2 SYGVNS. The CDR3 contains 15 residues. CDR3 in DNA: TGTGCCAGCAGTGAAGGATCAGGGGGCTACAATGAGCAGTTCTTC. Its protein is CASSEGSGGYNEQFF.

This clonotype was recorded a few times. The V and J genes are TRBV5-1 and TRBJ2-7, with D maybe TRBD2 (5 bases). CDR3 size: 14 residues. Germline V lookup: CDR1 SGHRS, CDR2 YFSETQ. V was trimmed by 4 bases and J by 2 bases, leaving 13 bases between them. CDR3 nucleotides: TGCGCCAGCAGCGGACTTTCCGGACCCTACGAGCAGTACTTC. Translated, it gives CASSGLSGPYEQYF.

The chain recombines TRBV19 with TRBJ2-5; TRBD1 might be the D (5 bases). In germline, CDR1 is LNHDA, CDR2 SQIVND (reference sequence). The V end was cut by 3 bases, the J end by 5 bases, with 16 bases between. CDR3 size: 15 residues. The DNA of the CDR3 is TGTGCCAGTAGTATCCTACCAGGGATTCAGGAGACCCAGTACTTC. It encodes CASSILPGIQETQYF.

The chain is built from TRBV7-9 and TRBJ2-1, with 10 bases fitting TRBD1. Germline CDR1 SEHNR, CDR2 FQNEAQ (reference sequence). After removal of 9 bases from V and 4 bases from J, the junction contained 3 bases not matched to a gene. This CDR3 is built from 13 residues. The CDR3: CARGTGEYNEQFF. In DNA, the CDR3 is TGTGCCAGGGGGACAGGGGAATACAATGAGCAGTTCTTC.

This clonotype has ten or more counts. The chain is built from TRBV2 and TRBJ1-6; tentatively, D is TRBD1 (5 bases). The CDR3 loop spans 16 amino acids. V lost 4 bases and J lost 1, with 11 bases in between. Germline CDR1 reads SNHLY; CDR2 reads FYNNEI. CDR3 region: CASSVGLGSYNSPLHF. The DNA for the CDR3 is TGTGCCAGCAGTGTGGGGCTGGGTTCCTATAATTCACCCCTCCACTTT. The entire variable domain, with the rest obtained from reference TRBV2 and TRBJ1-6, is as follows: EPEVTQTPSHQVTQMGQEVILRCVPISNHLYFYWYRQILGQKVEFLVSFYNNEISEKSEIFDDQFSVERPDGSNFTLKIRSTKLEDSAMYFCASSVGLGSYNSPLHFGNGTRLTVT.

This clonotype occurred many times. This chain uses TRBV30 with TRBJ2-7; D is undetermined. CDR3 length: 12 amino acids. V lost 0 bases, J lost 5 bases, and 8 bases lay in between. From germline, CDR1 is GTSNPN and CDR2 SVGIG (reference sequence). CDR3 nucleotides: TGTGCCTGGAGTGTACGGTTGCACGAGCAGTACTTC. Protein: CAWSVRLHEQYF.